The clone carrying this TCR beta chain was detected many times. No antigen is known for it. Template switching introduced a universal primer site, and the cDNA bore unique molecular identifiers. MiXCR, applied by TCRdb to the 5' RACE reads, yields one record per CDR3 protein. The profile shows approximately 680,000 distinct CDR3 sequences, around 7.5% of them singletons. Looked up from germline, CDR1 is DFQATT and CDR2 is SNEGSKA (reference sequence). Trimming stripped 3 bases from V and 0 bases from J, with 7 bases between. The CDR3 contains 13 residues. This specimen belongs to a study of identical twins. Study-level findings and limits: In monozygotic twins, models underestimated the sharing of out-of-frame TCR alpha. Zero-insertion analyses could be partly confounded by invariant MAIT and iNKT cells.

Healthy Caucasians made up all donors. The same sample was also used in a study of yellow fever vaccine responses in identical twins.

The receptor was derived from a woman under 30 in good health. Sequencing was done on a sample of PBMCs. The chain uses TRBV20-1 and TRBJ2-3; D gene unclear. The CDR3 DNA is TGCAGTGCTAGTCGCAAAAGCACAGATACGCAGTATTTT. Translating it yields CSASRKSTDTQYF.